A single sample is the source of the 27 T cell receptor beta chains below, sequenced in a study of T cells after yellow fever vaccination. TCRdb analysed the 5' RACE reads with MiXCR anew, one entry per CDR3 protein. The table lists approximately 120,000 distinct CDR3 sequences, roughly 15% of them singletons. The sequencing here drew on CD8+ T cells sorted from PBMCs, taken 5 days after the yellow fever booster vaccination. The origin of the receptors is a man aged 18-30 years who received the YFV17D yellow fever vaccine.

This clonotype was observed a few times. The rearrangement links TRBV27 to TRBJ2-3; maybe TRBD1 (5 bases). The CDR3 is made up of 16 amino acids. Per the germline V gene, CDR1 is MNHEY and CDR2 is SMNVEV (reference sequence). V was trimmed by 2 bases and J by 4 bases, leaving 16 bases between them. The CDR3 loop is CASSLVSGYGPDTQYF. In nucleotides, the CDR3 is TGTGCCAGCAGTTTAGTATCAGGGTACGGGCCAGATACGCAGTATTTT.

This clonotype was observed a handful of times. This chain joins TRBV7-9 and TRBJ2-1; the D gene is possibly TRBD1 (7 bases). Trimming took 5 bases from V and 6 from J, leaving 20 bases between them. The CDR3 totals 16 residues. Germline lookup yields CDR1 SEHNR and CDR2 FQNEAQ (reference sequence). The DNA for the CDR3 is TGTGCCAGCAGCCCAGCCGGGAACAGGGGAGGCAATGAGCAGTTCTTC. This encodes CASSPAGNRGGNEQFF.

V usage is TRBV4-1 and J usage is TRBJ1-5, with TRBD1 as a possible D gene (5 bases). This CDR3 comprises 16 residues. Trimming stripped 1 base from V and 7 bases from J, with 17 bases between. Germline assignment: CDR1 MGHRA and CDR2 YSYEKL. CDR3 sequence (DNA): TGCGCCAGCAGCCAAGTTTTCGGGGCAGGGAACCAGCCCCAGCATTTT. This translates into CASSQVFGAGNQPQHF.

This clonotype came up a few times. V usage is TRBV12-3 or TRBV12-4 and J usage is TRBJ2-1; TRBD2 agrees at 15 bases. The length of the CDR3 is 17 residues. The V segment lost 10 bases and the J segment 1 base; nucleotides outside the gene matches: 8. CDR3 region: CAITGLAGGKSYNEQFF. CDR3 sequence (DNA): TGTGCCATTACGGGACTAGCGGGGGGCAAGTCCTACAATGAGCAGTTCTTC.

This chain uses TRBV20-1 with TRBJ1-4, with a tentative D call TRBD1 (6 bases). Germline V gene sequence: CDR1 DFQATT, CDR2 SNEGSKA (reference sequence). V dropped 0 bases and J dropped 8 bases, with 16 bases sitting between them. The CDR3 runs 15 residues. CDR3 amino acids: CSARDLQGEVEKLFF. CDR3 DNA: TGCAGTGCTAGAGATCTACAGGGTGAGGTCGAAAAACTGTTTTTT.

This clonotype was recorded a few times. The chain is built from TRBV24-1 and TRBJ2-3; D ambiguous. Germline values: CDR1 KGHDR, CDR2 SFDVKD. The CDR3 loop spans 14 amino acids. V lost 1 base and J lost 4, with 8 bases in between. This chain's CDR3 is CATSDFGSSDTQYF. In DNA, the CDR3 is TGTGCCACCAGTGATTTTGGCAGCTCAGATACGCAGTATTTT.

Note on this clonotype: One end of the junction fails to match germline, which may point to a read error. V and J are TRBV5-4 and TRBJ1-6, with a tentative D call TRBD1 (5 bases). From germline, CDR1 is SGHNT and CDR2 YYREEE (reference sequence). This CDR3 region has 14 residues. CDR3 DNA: TGTGCCAGCAGCTCGGGACTGGGATCTTCAGCCCTCCACTTT. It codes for CASSSGLGSSALHF.

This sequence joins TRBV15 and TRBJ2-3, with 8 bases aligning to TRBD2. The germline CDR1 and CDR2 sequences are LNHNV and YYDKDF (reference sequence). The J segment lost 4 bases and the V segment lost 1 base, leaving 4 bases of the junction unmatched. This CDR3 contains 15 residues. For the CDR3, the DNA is TGTGCCACCAGCAGAGGGCTAGCGGGCTCAGATACGCAGTATTTT. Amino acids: CATSRGLAGSDTQYF.

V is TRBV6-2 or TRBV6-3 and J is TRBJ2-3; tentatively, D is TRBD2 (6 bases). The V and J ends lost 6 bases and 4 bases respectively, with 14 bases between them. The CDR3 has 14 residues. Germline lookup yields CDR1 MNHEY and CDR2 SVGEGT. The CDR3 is CASSQYSGSDTQYF. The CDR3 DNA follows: TGTGCCAGCAGCCAGTACAGCGGGTCAGATACGCAGTATTTT.

CDR3 bases: TGTGCCAGCAGCTTAGGTTTGAAGACTGAGCAGTTCTTC. Protein sequence: CASSLGLKTEQFF. The chain combines TRBV7-2 with TRBJ2-1; no firm D call. V was trimmed by 1 base and J by 9 bases, leaving 10 bases between them. The CDR3 spans 13 residues. CDR1 and CDR2 (germline): SGHTA, FQGNSA.

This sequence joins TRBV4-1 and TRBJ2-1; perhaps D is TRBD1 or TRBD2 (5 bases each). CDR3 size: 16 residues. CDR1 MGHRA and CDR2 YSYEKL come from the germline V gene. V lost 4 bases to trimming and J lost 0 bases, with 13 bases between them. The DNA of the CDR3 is TGCGCCAGCAGCCCCCGAGGGGTAAGCTCCTACAATGAGCAGTTCTTC. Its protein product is CASSPRGVSSYNEQFF.

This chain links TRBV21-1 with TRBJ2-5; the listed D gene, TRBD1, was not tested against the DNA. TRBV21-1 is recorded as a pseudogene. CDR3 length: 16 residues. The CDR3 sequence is CASSNLDRPRRKTQYF. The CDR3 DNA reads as TGTGCCAGCAGCAACCTGGACAGGCCGAGGAGAAAGACCCAGTACTTC.

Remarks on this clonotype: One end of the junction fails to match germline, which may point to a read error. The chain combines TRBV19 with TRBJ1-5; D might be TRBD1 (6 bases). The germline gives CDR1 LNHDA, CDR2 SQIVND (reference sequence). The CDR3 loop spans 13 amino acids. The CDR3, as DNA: TGTGCCAGTAGCCAGGGGTGGAATCAGCCCCAGCACTTT. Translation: CASSQGWNQPQHF.

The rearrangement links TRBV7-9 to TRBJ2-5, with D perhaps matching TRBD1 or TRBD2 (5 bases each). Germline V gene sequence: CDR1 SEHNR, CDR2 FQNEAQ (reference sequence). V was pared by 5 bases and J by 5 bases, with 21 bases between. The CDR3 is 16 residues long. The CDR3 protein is CASSDPIQGWEETQYF. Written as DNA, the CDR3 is TGTGCCAGCAGCGATCCGATTCAGGGTTGGGAGGAGACCCAGTACTTC.

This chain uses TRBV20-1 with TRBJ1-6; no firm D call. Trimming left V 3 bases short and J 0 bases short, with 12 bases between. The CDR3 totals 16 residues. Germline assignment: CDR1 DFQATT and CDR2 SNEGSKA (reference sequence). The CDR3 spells CSASEDPSSYNSPLHF. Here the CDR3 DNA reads TGCAGTGCTAGTGAAGACCCTAGCTCCTATAATTCACCCCTCCACTTT.

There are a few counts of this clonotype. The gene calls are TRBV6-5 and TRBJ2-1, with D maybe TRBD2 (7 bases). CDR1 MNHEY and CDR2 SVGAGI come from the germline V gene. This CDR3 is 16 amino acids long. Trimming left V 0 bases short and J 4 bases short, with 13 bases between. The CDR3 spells CASSYSNGGPYNEQFF. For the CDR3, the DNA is TGTGCCAGCAGTTACTCTAACGGGGGGCCTTACAATGAGCAGTTCTTC.

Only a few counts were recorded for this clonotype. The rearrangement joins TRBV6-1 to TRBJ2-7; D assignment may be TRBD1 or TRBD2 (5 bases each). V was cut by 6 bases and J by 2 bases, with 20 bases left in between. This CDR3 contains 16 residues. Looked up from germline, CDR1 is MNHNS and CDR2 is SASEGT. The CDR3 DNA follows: TGTGCCAGCAGGAAAGGGACGCAGGCCTTGGCCTACGAGCAGTACGTC. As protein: CASRKGTQALAYEQYV.

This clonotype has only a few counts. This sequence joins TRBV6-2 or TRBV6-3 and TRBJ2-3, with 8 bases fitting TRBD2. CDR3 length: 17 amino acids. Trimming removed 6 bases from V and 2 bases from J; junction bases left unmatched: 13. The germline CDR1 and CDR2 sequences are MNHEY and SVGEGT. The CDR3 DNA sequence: TGTGCCAGCAGAGACCTCTTTGCGGGGGGTTCCACAGATACGCAGTATTTT. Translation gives CASRDLFAGGSTDTQYF.

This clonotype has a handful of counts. CDR3 in amino acids: CASSYIDSNTEAFF. Here the CDR3 DNA reads TGTGCCAGCAGTTACATCGACAGTAACACTGAAGCTTTCTTT. This sequence joins TRBV6-5 and TRBJ1-1; D might be TRBD1 (5 bases). V gave up 2 bases and J gave up 2 bases, with 9 bases separating them. Germline CDR1 and CDR2: MNHEY and SVGAGI. CDR3 length: 14 amino acids.

The CDR3 here is CASSHHTGSGNGDAEAFF. The CDR3 coding sequence is TGTGCCAGCAGCCACCATACAGGGTCAGGGAACGGTGATGCTGAAGCTTTCTTT. The chain has TRBV5-5 and TRBJ1-1; TRBD1 might be the D (6 bases). Germline V gene data show CDR1 as SGHKS and CDR2 as YYEKEE (reference sequence). The CDR3 is 18 amino acids. V lost 4 bases and J 6 bases, leaving 28 bases between the germline ends.

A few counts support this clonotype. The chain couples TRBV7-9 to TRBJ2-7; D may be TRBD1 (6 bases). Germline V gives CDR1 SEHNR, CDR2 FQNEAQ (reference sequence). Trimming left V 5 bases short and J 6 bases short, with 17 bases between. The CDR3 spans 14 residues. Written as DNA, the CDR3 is TGTGCCAGCAGCCATGACAGGCCAGTACGCGAGCAGTACTTC. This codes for CASSHDRPVREQYF. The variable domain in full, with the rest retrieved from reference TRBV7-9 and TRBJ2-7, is DTGVSQNPRHKITKRGQNVTFRCDPISEHNRLYWYRQTLGQGPEFLTYFQNEAQLEKSRLLSDRFSAERPKGSFSTLEIQRTEQGDSAMYLCASSHDRPVREQYFGPGTRLTVT.

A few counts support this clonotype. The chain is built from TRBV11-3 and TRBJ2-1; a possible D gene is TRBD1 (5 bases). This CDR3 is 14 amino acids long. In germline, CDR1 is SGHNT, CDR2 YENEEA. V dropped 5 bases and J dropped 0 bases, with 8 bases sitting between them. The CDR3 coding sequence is TGTGCCAGCAGCCCAGGGTCCTCCTACAATGAGCAGTTCTTC. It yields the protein CASSPGSSYNEQFF.

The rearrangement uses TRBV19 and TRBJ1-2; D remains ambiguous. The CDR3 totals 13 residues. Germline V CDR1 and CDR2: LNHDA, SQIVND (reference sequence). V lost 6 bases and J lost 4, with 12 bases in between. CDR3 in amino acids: CASRMGSIYGYTF. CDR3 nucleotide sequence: TGTGCCAGTAGGATGGGGTCGATCTATGGCTACACCTTC.

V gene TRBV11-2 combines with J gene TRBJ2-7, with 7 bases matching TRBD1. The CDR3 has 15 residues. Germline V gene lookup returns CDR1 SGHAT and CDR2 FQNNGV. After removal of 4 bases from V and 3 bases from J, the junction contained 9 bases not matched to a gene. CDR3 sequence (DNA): TGTGCCAGCAGCTCGAACCGGGACAGAGGCTACGAGCAGTACTTC. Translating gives CASSSNRDRGYEQYF.

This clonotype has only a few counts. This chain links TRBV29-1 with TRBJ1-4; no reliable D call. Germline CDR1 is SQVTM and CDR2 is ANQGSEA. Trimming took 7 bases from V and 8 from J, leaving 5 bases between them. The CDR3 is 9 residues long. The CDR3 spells CSAEEKLFF. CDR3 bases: TGCAGCGCCGAGGAAAAACTGTTTTTT.

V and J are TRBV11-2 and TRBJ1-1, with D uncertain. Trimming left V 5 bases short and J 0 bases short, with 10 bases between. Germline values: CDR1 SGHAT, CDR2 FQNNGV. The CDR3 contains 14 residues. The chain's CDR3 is CASSHSTMNTEAFF. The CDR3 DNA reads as TGTGCCAGCAGCCACAGTACTATGAACACTGAAGCTTTCTTT.

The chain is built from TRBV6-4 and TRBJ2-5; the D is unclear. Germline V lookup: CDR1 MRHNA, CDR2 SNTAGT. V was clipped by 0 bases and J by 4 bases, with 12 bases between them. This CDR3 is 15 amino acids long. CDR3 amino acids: CASSDSNLPGETQYF. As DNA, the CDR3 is TGTGCCAGCAGTGACTCGAACCTTCCGGGAGAGACCCAGTACTTC.